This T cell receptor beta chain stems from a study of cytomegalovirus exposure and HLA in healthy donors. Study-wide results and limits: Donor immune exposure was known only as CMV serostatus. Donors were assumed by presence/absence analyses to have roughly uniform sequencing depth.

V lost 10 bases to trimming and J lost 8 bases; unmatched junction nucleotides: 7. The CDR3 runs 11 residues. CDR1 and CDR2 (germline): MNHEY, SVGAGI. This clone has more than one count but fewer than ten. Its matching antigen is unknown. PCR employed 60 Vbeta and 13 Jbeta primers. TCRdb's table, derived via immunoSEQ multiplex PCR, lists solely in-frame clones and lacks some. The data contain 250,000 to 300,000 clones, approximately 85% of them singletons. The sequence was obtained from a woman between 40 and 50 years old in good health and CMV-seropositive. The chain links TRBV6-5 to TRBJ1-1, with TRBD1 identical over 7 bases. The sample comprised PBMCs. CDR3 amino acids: CAIGVQGEAFF. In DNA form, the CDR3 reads TGTGCCATCGGAGTACAGGGGGAAGCTTTCTTT.